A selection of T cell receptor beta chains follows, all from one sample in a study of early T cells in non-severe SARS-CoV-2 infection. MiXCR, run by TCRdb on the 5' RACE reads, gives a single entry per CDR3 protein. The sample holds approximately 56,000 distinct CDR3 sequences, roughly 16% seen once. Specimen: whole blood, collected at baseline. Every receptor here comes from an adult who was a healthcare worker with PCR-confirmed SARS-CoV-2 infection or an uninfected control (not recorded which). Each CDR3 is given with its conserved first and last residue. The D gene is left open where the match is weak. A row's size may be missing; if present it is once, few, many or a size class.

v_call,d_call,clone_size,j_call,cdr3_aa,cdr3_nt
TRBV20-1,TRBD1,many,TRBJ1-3,CSARDGTDSGNTIYF,TGCAGTGCTAGAGATGGGACAGATTCTGGAAACACCATATATTTT
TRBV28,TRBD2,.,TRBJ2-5,CASSSRTSGRSGETQYF,TGTGCCAGCAGTTCCCGGACTAGCGGGAGGTCCGGGGAGACCCAGTACTTC
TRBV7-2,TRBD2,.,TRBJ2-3,CASSLQSGISTDTQYF,TGTGCCAGCAGCTTACAAAGCGGGATTAGCACAGATACGCAGTATTTT
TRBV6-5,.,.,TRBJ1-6,CASREDYNSPLHF,TGTGCCAGCAGGGAGGATTATAATTCACCCCTCCACTTT
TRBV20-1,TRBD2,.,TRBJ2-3,CSAARGGGTDTQYF,TGCAGTGCTGCACGGGGGGGTGGCACAGATACGCAGTATTTT
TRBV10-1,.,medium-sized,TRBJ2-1,CASSVGTGEGDNEQFF,TGCGCCAGCAGTGTAGGTACGGGAGAGGGGGACAATGAGCAGTTCTTC
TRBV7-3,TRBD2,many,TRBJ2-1,CASSLMSGIYNEQFF,TGTGCCAGCAGCTTAATGAGCGGGATCTACAATGAGCAGTTCTTC
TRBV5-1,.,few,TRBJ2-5,CASSLGDLQETQYF,TGCGCCAGCAGCCTCGGGGACTTGCAAGAGACCCAGTACTTC
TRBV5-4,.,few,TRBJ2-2,CASRDSLVTGELFF,TGTGCCAGCAGGGACAGCCTGGTCACCGGGGAGCTGTTTTTT
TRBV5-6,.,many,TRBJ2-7,CASSLGLSSSEQYF,TGTGCCAGCAGCTTGGGACTCTCCTCTTCCGAGCAGTACTTC
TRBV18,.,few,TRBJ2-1,CASSQISGNPYNEQFF,TGTGCCAGCTCGCAAATTTCAGGGAATCCCTACAATGAGCAGTTCTTC
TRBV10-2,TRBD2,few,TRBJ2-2,CASRTSGNSAGELFF,TGCGCCAGCAGGACTAGCGGGAACTCGGCCGGGGAGCTGTTTTTT
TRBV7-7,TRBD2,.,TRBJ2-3,CASSFVSKQAGGITDTQYF,TGTGCTAGCAGCTTCGTGTCCAAACAAGCGGGAGGGATCACAGATACGCAGTATTTT
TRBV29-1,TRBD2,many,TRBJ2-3,CSATSGRASDTQYF,TGCAGCGCGACTAGCGGGAGGGCCTCAGATACGCAGTATTTT
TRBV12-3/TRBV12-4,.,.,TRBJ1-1,CASTPSGRTEAFF,TGTGCCAGCACCCCCTCTGGACGCACTGAAGCTTTCTTT
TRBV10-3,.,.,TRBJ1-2,CAISEWDGAGYTF,TGTGCCATCAGTGAGTGGGACGGGGCCGGCTACACCTTC
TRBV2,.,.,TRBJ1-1,CASSEPASLNTEAFF,TGTGCCAGCAGTGAACCGGCATCGTTGAACACTGAAGCTTTCTTT
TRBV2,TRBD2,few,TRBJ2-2,CASGGLADATGELFF,TGTGCCAGCGGGGGACTAGCGGATGCCACCGGGGAGCTGTTTTTT
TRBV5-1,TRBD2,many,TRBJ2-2,CATRGLAGEGGELFF,TGCGCCACCAGGGGACTAGCGGGAGAAGGCGGGGAGCTGTTTTTT
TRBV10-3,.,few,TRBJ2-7,CAISVEGNSYEQYF,TGTGCCATCAGTGTGGAGGGTAACTCCTACGAGCAGTACTTC
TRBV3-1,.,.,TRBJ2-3,CASSRDGLVNTQYF,TGTGCCAGCAGCCGGGACGGCCTCGTGAATACGCAGTATTTT
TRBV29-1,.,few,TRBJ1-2,CSVEDHEGGYGYTF,TGCAGCGTTGAAGATCATGAGGGGGGCTATGGCTACACCTTC
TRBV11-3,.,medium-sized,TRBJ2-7,CASRPKLAAWSDEQYF,TGTGCCAGCAGACCTAAACTAGCAGCGTGGAGCGACGAGCAGTACTTC
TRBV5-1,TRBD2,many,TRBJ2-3,CASSGSGRADTQYF,TGCGCCAGCAGCGGAAGCGGGAGAGCGGATACGCAGTATTTT
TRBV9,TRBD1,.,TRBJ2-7,CASSRQGEGYEQYF,TGTGCCAGCAGCCGACAGGGTGAGGGGTACGAGCAGTACTTC
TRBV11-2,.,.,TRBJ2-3,CASSSTRDTQYF,TGTGCCAGCAGCTCGACACGAGATACGCAGTATTTT
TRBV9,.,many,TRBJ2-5,CASSAEETQYF,TGTGCCAGCAGCGCTGAAGAGACCCAGTACTTC
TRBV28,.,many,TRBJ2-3,CATESSGTAQYF,TGTGCCACCGAATCCTCCGGGACTGCGCAGTATTTT
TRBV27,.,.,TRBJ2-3,CASSKHIADLSTDTQYF,TGTGCCAGCAGTAAACACATCGCGGATCTTAGCACAGATACGCAGTATTTT
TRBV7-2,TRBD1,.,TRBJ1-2,CASSLASPTGDGYTF,TGTGCCAGCAGCTTAGCGTCACCCACAGGGGATGGCTACACCTTC
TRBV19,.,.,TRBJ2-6,CASSIEFSGAGANVLTF,TGTGCCAGTAGTATCGAATTCTCGGGAGCTGGGGCCAACGTCCTGACTTTC
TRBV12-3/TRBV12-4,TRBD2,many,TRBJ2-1,CASSTSGGKSNEQFF,TGTGCCAGCAGCACAAGCGGGGGGAAGTCCAATGAGCAGTTCTTC
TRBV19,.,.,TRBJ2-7,CASSMGLLGYEQYF,TGTGCCAGTAGTATGGGGCTACTGGGCTACGAGCAGTACTTC
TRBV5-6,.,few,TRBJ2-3,CASSPGSADTQYF,TGTGCCAGCAGCCCTGGCTCGGCGGATACGCAGTATTTT
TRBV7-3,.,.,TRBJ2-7,CASSLHPGPDYEQYF,TGTGCCAGCAGCTTACACCCCGGCCCTGACTACGAGCAGTACTTC